This T cell receptor beta chain was recovered during a study of T cells in Graves' hyperthyroidism and ophthalmopathy. Notes on the study in general: Most clonotypes that expanded in the thyroid above 0.001 also showed up in blood.

This clonotype was seen at least ten times. The antigen is unknown. RNA transcripts served as the template for amplifying TCR beta CDR3 regions. TCR CDR3 regions were first amplified by RT-PCR with HTBI primers. TCRdb reprocessed the multiplex PCR reads via MiXCR and lists one record per CDR3 protein. The sample holds about 840,000 distinct CDR3 sequences, 38% seen once. CDR1 is SEHNR and CDR2 is FQNEAQ in the germline V gene (reference sequence). The CDR3 is 13 residues long. V was pared by 5 bases and J by 5 bases, with 6 bases of the junction left unmatched. Using 10 ml of fresh peripheral blood, PBMCs were prepared.

This clonotype was obtained from a man aged 18 to 29 with Graves' hyperthyroidism. What was sequenced was blood. The chain uses TRBV7-9 and TRBJ2-7; 7 bases match TRBD1. This CDR3 reads CASSQLQGNEQYF. In DNA form, the CDR3 reads TGTGCCAGCAGCCAGTTACAGGGGAACGAGCAGTACTTC.